This is a list of T cell receptor beta chains from one sample in a study of shared clonotypes between healthy human individuals. The assay was immunoSEQ multiplex PCR, and TCRdb's table has in-frame clones only and misses some. The sample records approximately 1,500,000 clones, nearly 99% being singletons. The material sequenced was naive CD4+ T cells sorted from blood. These receptors all stem from a man aged 30-40 years in good health. CDR3s include the opening cysteine and the closing phenylalanine or tryptophan. The order of the fields is V gene, J gene, clone size, D gene, CDR3 protein, CDR3 DNA. The D gene is left open where the match is weak. Some rows mark clone size as missing; the rest say once, few, many or name a class of expanded clone.

TRBV27	TRBJ1-5	once	TRBD1	CASSFRGNQPQHF	TGTGCCAGCAGTTTCAGGGGGAATCAGCCCCAGCATTTT
TRBV9	TRBJ2-7	-	-	CASSAPSSYEQYF	TGTGCCAGCAGCGCCCCGAGTTCCTACGAGCAGTACTTC
TRBV7-9	TRBJ2-3	-	TRBD2	CASSLGGLAGGVDTQYF	TGTGCCAGCAGCTTAGGTGGACTAGCGGGAGGTGTAGATACGCAGTATTTT
TRBV11-2	TRBJ2-3	-	-	CASSLGTDTQYF	TGTGCCAGCAGCTTAGGAACAGATACGCAGTATTTT
TRBV7-8	TRBJ1-4	-	-	CASSLFGNSNEKLFF	TGTGCCAGCAGCTTATTCGGGAATAGTAATGAAAAACTGTTTTTT
TRBV7-9	TRBJ1-5	-	-	CASSLAWDSNQPQHF	TGTGCCAGCAGCTTAGCGTGGGATAGCAATCAGCCCCAGCATTTT
TRBV15	TRBJ1-1	-	-	CATSSEGAGNTEAFF	TGTGCCACCAGCAGCGAAGGTGCAGGGAACACTGAAGCTTTCTTT
TRBV5-1	TRBJ2-3	-	-	CASSPGTVTDTQYF	TGCGCCAGCAGCCCGGGGACTGTCACAGATACGCAGTATTTT
TRBV5-4	TRBJ2-5	-	TRBD2	CASRAGGLAGGPQETQYF	TGTGCCAGCAGGGCTGGAGGACTAGCGGGAGGACCCCAAGAGACCCAGTACTTC
TRBV5-5	TRBJ2-1	-	-	CASSFTRDPYNEQFF	TGTGCCAGCAGCTTCACCAGGGACCCCTACAATGAGCAGTTCTTC
TRBV28	TRBJ2-2	-	-	CASSLGTYSGELFF	TGTGCCAGCAGTTTGGGGACCTATAGCGGGGAGCTGTTTTTT
TRBV28	TRBJ1-4	-	TRBD1	CASSLFTGTGDEKLFF	TGTGCCAGCAGTTTATTCACCGGGACAGGGGATGAAAAACTGTTTTTT
TRBV5-1	TRBJ2-3	-	TRBD2	CASSWVAGGTTDTQYF	TGCGCCAGCAGCTGGGTAGCGGGAGGTACCACAGATACGCAGTATTTT
TRBV5-6	TRBJ2-1	-	TRBD1	CASTRGGSFYNEQFF	TGTGCCAGCACACGAGGGGGCTCCTTCTACAATGAGCAGTTCTTC
TRBV5-1	TRBJ2-1	-	TRBD1	CASNLALGGVNEQFF	TGCGCCAGCAACCTGGCCTTAGGGGGCGTCAATGAGCAGTTCTTC
TRBV6-5	TRBJ1-2	-	-	CASTPTPPNYGYTF	TGTGCCAGCACTCCAACCCCTCCTAACTATGGCTACACCTTC
TRBV29-1	TRBJ2-4	-	TRBD2	CSVGLADENIQYF	TGCAGCGTTGGACTAGCGGACGAAAACATTCAGTACTTC
TRBV29-1	TRBJ2-2	-	-	CSADNPNTGELFF	TGCAGCGCGGACAACCCTAACACCGGGGAGCTGTTTTTT
TRBV6-5	TRBJ2-1	-	TRBD2	CASRLAGGNEQFF	TGTGCCAGCAGACTAGCGGGAGGTAATGAGCAGTTCTTC
TRBV2	TRBJ2-1	-	TRBD2	CASASGRASSEQFF	TGTGCCAGTGCTAGCGGGAGGGCATCGAGTGAGCAGTTCTTC
TRBV5-1	TRBJ2-5	-	-	CASSLPGGGETQYF	TGCGCCAGCAGCCTCCCGGGGGGCGGAGAGACCCAGTACTTC
TRBV18	TRBJ2-3	once	TRBD2	CASSPRGSGRAFTDTQYF	TGTGCCAGCTCCCCTCGGGGAAGCGGGAGGGCCTTCACAGATACGCAGTATTTT
TRBV7-2	TRBJ2-3	-	TRBD2	CASRRREGTTHTQYF	TGTGCCAGCAGGAGACGGGAGGGAACGACGCATACGCAGTATTTT
TRBV28	TRBJ1-2	-	TRBD1	CASSLVGGSYGYTF	TGTGCCAGCAGTTTGGTAGGGGGCTCTTATGGCTACACCTTC
TRBV7-2	TRBJ2-7	once	-	CASSWGVADSYEQYF	TGTGCCAGCAGCTGGGGGGTAGCGGACTCCTACGAGCAGTACTTC
TRBV7-2	TRBJ2-2	-	TRBD2	CASSSGGANTGELFF	TGTGCCAGCAGCTCCGGGGGGGCGAACACCGGGGAGCTGTTTTTT
TRBV7-2	TRBJ2-7	-	TRBD2	CASSRTSAYEQYF	TGTGCCAGCAGCCGGACTAGCGCTTACGAGCAGTACTTC
TRBV14	TRBJ2-3	-	TRBD2	CASSHWRLADTDTQYF	TGTGCCAGCAGCCATTGGAGACTAGCAGACACAGATACGCAGTATTTT
TRBV6-5	TRBJ1-2	-	-	CASSRAQGGYGYTF	TGTGCCAGCAGTCGGGCCCAAGGGGGCTATGGCTACACCTTC
TRBV5-5	TRBJ2-5	-	-	CASRRSGSGQETQYF	TGTGCCAGCAGGCGGTCCGGGAGCGGTCAAGAGACCCAGTACTTC
TRBV19	TRBJ2-3	-	TRBD2	CASSRGASGSMQYF	TGTGCCAGTAGTAGGGGGGCTAGCGGGAGTATGCAGTATTTT
TRBV18	TRBJ1-1	-	-	CASSQGTGIDTEAFF	TGTGCCAGCTCACAAGGGACGGGCATAGACACTGAAGCTTTCTTT
TRBV2	TRBJ2-2	-	-	CASSGIGALNTGELFF	TGTGCCAGCAGTGGGATAGGGGCGCTGAACACCGGGGAGCTGTTTTTT
TRBV5-6	TRBJ1-5	-	-	CASSSTGGRQPQHF	TGTGCCAGCAGCTCGACGGGGGGCCGGCAGCCCCAGCATTTT
TRBV4-1	TRBJ1-2	once	-	CASSLGPGYTF	TGCGCCAGCAGCCTCGGTCCGGGCTACACCTTC
TRBV11-2	TRBJ2-1	-	-	CASSLQPNEQFF	TGTGCCAGCAGCTTACAGCCTAATGAGCAGTTCTTC
TRBV5-1	TRBJ2-7	-	-	CASSLGNLYSYEQYF	TGCGCCAGCAGCTTGGGAAATCTGTACTCCTACGAGCAGTACTTC
TRBV7-2	TRBJ2-1	-	-	CASSLAGGTPYNEQFF	TGTGCCAGCAGCTTAGCGGGGGGGACACCCTACAATGAGCAGTTCTTC
TRBV5-6	TRBJ1-2	-	-	CASSPVGVSYGYTF	TGTGCCAGCAGCCCCGTGGGAGTCAGCTATGGCTACACCTTC
TRBV29-1	TRBJ2-7	-	TRBD2	CSVGILRGGTEQYF	TGCAGCGTTGGGATTCTCCGGGGGGGAACCGAGCAGTACTTC
TRBV7-2	TRBJ2-7	-	-	CASSPVSASYEQYF	TGTGCCAGCAGCCCGGTCTCGGCGTCGTACGAGCAGTACTTC